This entry lists 24 T cell receptor beta chains sequenced from one sample in a study of Graves' ophthalmopathy and Graves' hyperthyroidism. As the template, RNA transcripts were used to amplify TCR beta CDR3 regions. The first round was an RT-PCR with HTBI primers, and the second round was a multiplex PCR. TCRdb re-called the multiplex PCR reads through MiXCR, storing one row per CDR3 protein. The top ten hold around 10% of the sample, which has 900,000 to 1,200,000 distinct CDR3 sequences, 35% to 40% seen once. Material for sequencing was peripheral blood or thyroid tissue (not recorded which). Receptors originate from an adult man with Graves' hyperthyroidism.

In this sample, this clonotype turned up many times. This sequence joins TRBV11-2 and TRBJ1-2, with D possibly matching TRBD1 (5 bases). This CDR3 spans 13 amino acids. V dropped 7 bases and J dropped 8 bases, with 17 bases sitting between them. CDR1 SGHAT and CDR2 FQNNGV come from the germline V gene. The CDR3 loop is CASTFRQGSGYTF. The CDR3 DNA reads as TGTGCCAGCACCTTCAGGCAGGGTTCCGGCTACACCTTC.

In its sample, this clonotype was seen a few times. The chain employs TRBV14 and TRBJ2-5, with 8 bases fitting TRBD2. This CDR3 spans 17 amino acids. The germline CDR1 and CDR2 sequences are SGHDN and FVKESK. Losses at the gene ends were 0 bases for V and 1 base for J; bases not matched to a gene: 7. The CDR3: CASSQDPPTSVQETQYF. The DNA for the CDR3 is TGTGCCAGCAGCCAAGATCCGCCGACTAGCGTCCAAGAGACCCAGTACTTC.

The chain joins TRBV7-2 to TRBJ1-4, with D hard to call. This CDR3 spans 15 amino acids. V was trimmed by 5 bases and J by 7 bases, leaving 17 bases between them. The germline CDR1 and CDR2 sequences are SGHTA and FQGNSA. CDR3 sequence (DNA): TGTGCCAGCAGCGGACGGGGATCGGAAGGTGAAAAACTGTTTTTT. Amino acids: CASSGRGSEGEKLFF.

In its sample, this clonotype was seen many times. Compared with germline, one end of the junction differs, possibly owing to a read error. The chain carries TRBV5-1 and TRBJ2-6; no definite D call. Germline values: CDR1 SGHRS, CDR2 YFSETQ. CDR3 size: 15 residues. The CDR3 spells CASSFTSSGANVLTF. The DNA for the CDR3 is TGTGCCAGCAGCTTTACCTCATCTGGGGCCAACGTCCTGACTTTC.

The rearrangement links TRBV29-1 to TRBJ1-5; D not certain. Between the trimmed V and J ends, which lost 2 bases and 1 base, there was a span of 6 bases. Germline V CDR1 and CDR2: SQVTM, ANQGSEA. The CDR3 consists of 13 residues. CDR3 sequence (DNA): TGCAGCGTTGAACTAGACAGCAATCAGCCCCAGCATTTT. This gives the protein CSVELDSNQPQHF.

On this clonotype itself: Since a much larger clone is just one base distant, this may be a read error. This chain uses TRBV5-1 with TRBJ2-7, with D perhaps given as TRBD1 or TRBD2 (5 bases each). Germline V CDR1 and CDR2: SGHRS, YFSETQ. The CDR3 loop spans 15 amino acids. CDR3 coding DNA: TGCGCCAGCAGCTTACGGGGCCTGAAGTCCTACGGGCAGTACTTC. Encoded protein: CASSLRGLKSYGQYF.

The V call is TRBV2, the J call TRBJ1-2, with a possible D match to TRBD1 (5 bases). The germline V gene has CDR1 SNHLY and CDR2 FYNNEI. V was trimmed by 5 bases and J by 3 bases, leaving 19 bases between them. CDR3 length: 16 residues. The CDR3 is CASSTHPSGRDYGYTF. The CDR3 DNA sequence: TGTGCCAGCAGTACGCACCCCTCGGGACGGGACTATGGCTACACCTTC.

As concerns this clonotype: A junction end diverges from the germline sequence, so it may reflect a read error. V and J are TRBV4-1 and TRBJ2-6; TRBD1 might be the D (5 bases). Germline CDR1 and CDR2: MGHRA and YSYEKL. The CDR3 is 15 amino acids. This chain's CDR3 is CASSRSVGPMNTEAF. In nucleotides, the CDR3 is TGCGCCAGCAGCCGCAGCGTGGGGCCGATGAACACTGAAGCTTTC.

The chain combines TRBV20-1 with TRBJ2-5; 13 bases are a match to TRBD2. V shed 7 bases and J 7 bases; nucleotides not matched to a gene: 9. The germline gives CDR1 DFQATT, CDR2 SNEGSKA (reference sequence). The length of the CDR3 is 14 residues. The CDR3 loop reads CSGGGTSGMRTQYF. CDR3 bases: TGCAGTGGGGGAGGGACTAGCGGGATGAGGACCCAGTACTTC.

In this sample, this clonotype turned up many times. The chain couples TRBV7-8 to TRBJ1-5, with D perhaps TRBD1 (5 bases). The CDR3 extends over 17 amino acids. V gave up 1 base and J gave up 2 bases, with 15 bases separating them. From germline, CDR1 is SGHVS and CDR2 FQNEAQ. The CDR3 is CASSLDAGMIGNQPQHF. CDR3 DNA: TGTGCCAGCAGCTTAGATGCAGGGATGATTGGCAATCAGCCCCAGCATTTT.

This chain uses TRBV2 with TRBJ1-1; TRBD1 might be the D (6 bases). The CDR3 spans 14 residues. V lost 7 bases and J lost 7, with 19 bases in between. Germline V gene sequence: CDR1 SNHLY, CDR2 FYNNEI. The CDR3 sequence: CASITTPGAGEAFF. CDR3 in DNA: TGTGCCAGCATCACCACCCCAGGGGCAGGTGAAGCTTTCTTT.

The chain carries TRBV29-1 and TRBJ1-4; 8 bases align to TRBD1. J was trimmed by 11 bases and V by 6 bases; bases with no gene match: 14. CDR3 length: 14 residues. Per germline, CDR1 SQVTM and CDR2 ANQGSEA. The CDR3 loop reads CSVDQGAVDRKLFF. The DNA of the CDR3 is TGCAGCGTAGATCAGGGGGCGGTAGATCGTAAACTGTTTTTT.

This clonotype occurred a few times. The rearrangement links TRBV19 to TRBJ1-5; TRBD1 matches 8 bases. The CDR3 has 15 residues. J lost 6 bases, V lost 1 base, and 5 bases had no gene match. CDR1 and CDR2 (germline): LNHDA, SQIVND (reference sequence). DNA for the CDR3: TGTGCCAGTAGTATAGTAGAGGACAGGGTTCAGCCCCAGCATTTT. It specifies CASSIVEDRVQPQHF.

The chain links TRBV5-5 to TRBJ2-7; 10 nucleotides match TRBD2. The trim removed 4 bases at V and 2 bases at J, leaving 12 bases unmatched. Looked up from germline, CDR1 is SGHKS and CDR2 is YYEKEE (reference sequence). The CDR3 runs 17 residues. Written as DNA, the CDR3 is TGTGCCAGCAGCAAAGACAGACTAGCGGGTTCTCCCTACGAGCAGTACTTC. Encoded protein: CASSKDRLAGSPYEQYF.

This clonotype came up many times. The CDR3 DNA follows: TGTGCCAGCAGCTTGGAGGGACAGTATAATTCACCCCTCCACTTT. This sequence encodes CASSLEGQYNSPLHF. V and J are TRBV7-9 and TRBJ1-6, with 7 nucleotides matching TRBD1. V lost 3 bases to trimming and J lost 4 bases; unmatched junction nucleotides: 3. The CDR3 is 15 residues long. Germline-derived CDR1 and CDR2 are SEHNR and FQNEAQ (reference sequence).

This clonotype appeared a few times. The rearrangement links TRBV24-1 to TRBJ2-5; 14 bases match TRBD2. Germline CDR1 KGHDR, CDR2 SFDVKD. CDR3 length: 18 amino acids. J gave up 3 bases and V 9 bases, and 14 bases lay outside the gene matches. The CDR3 sequence is CATGRLGPGLAGEETQYF. Here the CDR3 DNA reads TGTGCCACCGGAAGACTCGGACCGGGACTAGCGGGGGAAGAGACCCAGTACTTC.

The chain links TRBV20-1 to TRBJ1-3; the match to TRBD1 covers 7 bases. With 5 bases clipped from V and 12 bases from J, the junction kept 7 bases outside the gene matches. This CDR3 contains 11 residues. Germline CDR1 DFQATT, CDR2 SNEGSKA (reference sequence). CDR3 residues: CSAPGTESIYF. The CDR3 DNA follows: TGCAGTGCTCCCGGGACAGAAAGCATATATTTT.

This clonotype has ten or more counts. The chain couples TRBV10-3 to TRBJ2-7; TRBD2 aligns across 12 bases. CDR1 is ENHRY, CDR2 SYGVKD, per germline. This CDR3 is built from 16 residues. J was trimmed by 2 bases and V by 8 bases; bases with no gene match: 10. The CDR3 DNA reads TGTGCCATCGCCACGACTAGCGGGGGTTCACCCTACGAGCAGTACTTC. Protein: CAIATTSGGSPYEQYF.

This clonotype has a count of ten or more. The chain links TRBV6-1 to TRBJ2-7; 7 bases are shared with TRBD1. The CDR3 loop spans 14 amino acids. Trimming took 8 bases from V and 5 from J; bases not matched to a gene: 12. The V gene's germline CDR1 is MNHNS and CDR2 SASEGT. The CDR3 loop reads CASGVTGERNEQYF. The CDR3 DNA follows: TGTGCCAGCGGGGTAACAGGGGAAAGGAACGAGCAGTACTTC.

This clonotype was seen at least ten times. The chain recombines TRBV5-1 with TRBJ1-5; 8 nucleotides line up with TRBD1. The CDR3 has 19 amino acids. Germline lookup yields CDR1 SGHRS and CDR2 YFSETQ. The V gene end was trimmed by 5 bases and the J gene end by 0 bases; junction bases not matched to a gene: 16. The CDR3 reads CASSGERTGHRDSNQPQHF. DNA for the CDR3: TGCGCCAGCAGTGGGGAGAGGACAGGGCACCGCGATAGCAATCAGCCCCAGCATTTT.

This clonotype was recorded many times. The chain combines TRBV5-8 with TRBJ2-5; the match to TRBD1 covers 9 bases. V lost 4 bases and J lost 2; bases outside the gene matches: 6. Germline assignment: CDR1 SGHTS and CDR2 YDEGEE. The CDR3 runs to 15 residues. The CDR3 protein is CASSANRGRQETQYF. CDR3 bases: TGTGCCAGCAGCGCGAACAGGGGGCGACAAGAGACCCAGTACTTC.

This chain links TRBV24-1 with TRBJ1-5, with TRBD1 matching over 7 bases. V was clipped by 5 bases and J by 11 bases; unmatched bases: 17. CDR1 is KGHDR and CDR2 is SFDVKD in the germline V gene. The CDR3 is 16 residues long. The CDR3 spells CATSAPATGMQETQHF. The CDR3 coding sequence is TGTGCCACCAGTGCCCCTGCGACAGGGATGCAAGAGACCCAGCATTTT.

The chain couples TRBV12-3 or TRBV12-4 to TRBJ1-3; 12 nucleotides match TRBD1. The CDR3 has 17 residues. Trimming removed 6 bases from V and 4 bases from J; junction bases left unmatched: 10. The CDR3 sequence: CASRPSGQGAPGNTIYF. The CDR3 coding sequence is TGTGCCAGCAGGCCCTCGGGACAGGGGGCGCCGGGAAACACCATATATTTT.

This clonotype was observed at least ten times. The chain is built from TRBV2 and TRBJ2-2; D may match TRBD1 or TRBD2 (5 bases each). The V end lost 4 bases, the J end lost 6 bases, and 12 bases lay between the germline ends. Per germline, CDR1 SNHLY and CDR2 FYNNEI. The CDR3 sequence is 14 residues long. DNA for the CDR3: TGTGCCAGCAGTGTTTTTCAGGGACCCGGGGAGCTGTTTTTT. It specifies CASSVFQGPGELFF.